These 22 T cell receptor beta chains were sequenced from one sample in a study of cytomegalovirus exposure and HLA in healthy donors. PCR involved 60 Vbeta and 13 Jbeta primers. Repertoires were generated with immunoSEQ multiplex PCR, while TCRdb's copy carries only in-frame clones and drops some. In the table there are 140,000 or so clones, approximately 70% of which are singletons. Sequencing was carried out using PBMCs. The receptors were gathered from a woman aged 60 to 75 in good health and CMV-seronegative.

CDR3 in amino acids: CAIESIGTGPNEQYF. CDR3 nucleotide sequence: TGTGCCATCGAATCGATCGGGACAGGACCTAACGAGCAGTACTTC. The chain combines TRBV6-7 with TRBJ2-7; 8 nucleotides agree with TRBD1. TRBV6-7 is filed as an ORF, its function uncertain. V gave up 10 bases and J gave up 5 bases; unmatched junction bases: 16. The CDR3 loop spans 15 amino acids.

The gene calls are TRBV9 and TRBJ2-5; a weak D match, TRBD2 (6 bases). The CDR3 runs 14 residues. The V and J ends lost 4 bases and 4 bases respectively, with 14 bases between them. CDR1 is SGDLS and CDR2 is YYNGEE in the germline V gene. CDR3 region: CASSPERGSETQYF. In DNA, the CDR3 is TGTGCCAGCAGCCCGGAACGGGGGTCAGAGACCCAGTACTTC. Full variable domain (remainder filled in from reference TRBV9 and TRBJ2-5): DSGVTQTPKHLITATGQRVTLRCSPRSGDLSVYWYQQSLDQGLQFLIQYYNGEERAKGNILERFSAQQFPDLHSELNLSSLELGDSALYFCASSPERGSETQYFGPGTRLLVL.

V is TRBV5-1 and J is TRBJ1-2, with a tentative D call TRBD1 (5 bases). Trimming stripped 4 bases from V and 4 bases from J, with 11 bases between. The CDR3 has 13 residues. CDR1 and CDR2 (germline): SGHRS, YFSETQ. The CDR3 DNA follows: TGCGCCAGCAGCGGCGGGGGTAGCTATGGCTACACCTTC. Its translation is CASSGGGSYGYTF.

This rearrangement joins TRBV11-3 to TRBJ2-1; 9 bases align to TRBD1. The CDR3 sequence is 15 residues long. J lost 8 bases, V lost 5 bases, and 10 bases had no gene match. Looked up from germline, CDR1 is SGHNT and CDR2 is YENEEA. The CDR3 loop reads CASSPGQGLGDEQFF. CDR3 nucleotide sequence: TGTGCCAGCAGCCCTGGACAGGGGCTGGGGGATGAGCAGTTCTTC.

The V call is TRBV15, the J call TRBJ2-5, with D maybe TRBD1 (5 bases). Trimming left V 1 base short and J 3 bases short, with 9 bases between. The CDR3 extends over 14 amino acids. The germline V gene encodes CDR1 LNHNV and CDR2 YYDKDF (reference sequence). The CDR3 reads CATSRGGREETQYF. CDR3 sequence (DNA): TGTGCCACCAGCAGAGGGGGCAGGGAAGAGACCCAGTACTTC.

The chain joins TRBV7-2 to TRBJ2-4; maybe TRBD2 (7 bases). CDR3 length: 17 amino acids. Germline loops: CDR1 SGHTA, CDR2 FQGNSA. V lost 7 bases and J 4 bases, leaving 23 bases between the germline ends. This CDR3 is CASTSRPRGAQKNIQYF. CDR3 in DNA: TGTGCCAGCACCTCTCGCCCCCGGGGGGCGCAGAAAAACATTCAGTACTTC. The whole variable domain, filled in from reference TRBV7-2 and TRBJ2-4, reads GAGVSQSPSNKVTEKGKDVELRCDPISGHTALYWYRQSLGQGLEFLIYFQGNSAPDKSGLPSDRFSAERTGGSVSTLTIQRTQQEDSAVYLCASTSRPRGAQKNIQYFGAGTRLSVL.

In its sample, this clone was seen once. The chain has TRBV6-5 and TRBJ2-4, with D unresolved. The V gene's germline CDR1 is MNHEY and CDR2 SVGAGI. This CDR3 has 12 amino acids. The V end lost 7 bases, the J end lost 9 bases, and 13 bases lay between the germline ends. CDR3 nucleotide sequence: TGTGCCAGCACCTCCATAGGCGGCATTCAGTACTTC. It encodes CASTSIGGIQYF.

The table lists this clone with a few counts. The rearrangement links TRBV4-3 to TRBJ1-1; D is uncertain. The CDR3 contains 13 residues. Trimming removed 1 base from V and 2 bases from J, with 5 bases in between. The germline V gene has CDR1 LGHNA and CDR2 YSLEER. This CDR3 is CASSQVLNTEAFF. The CDR3 region has the DNA TGCGCCAGCAGCCAAGTTCTTAACACTGAAGCTTTCTTT.

J is TRBJ2-5 and V is TRBV4-3; 7 nucleotides match TRBD1. This CDR3 is 15 amino acids long. V was clipped by 0 bases and J by 5 bases; unmatched bases: 6. CDR1 is LGHNA and CDR2 is YSLEER in the germline V gene. The CDR3 DNA reads as TGCGCCAGCAGCCAAGATCCCGACAGGGAGGAGACCCAGTACTTC. Its protein is CASSQDPDREETQYF.

The rearrangement links TRBV28 to TRBJ1-1, with 7 bases that match TRBD1. Unmatched junction bases numbered 6, after V lost 6 bases and J lost 5 bases. The CDR3 loop spans 13 amino acids. CDR1 is MDHEN and CDR2 is SYDVKM in the germline V gene. CDR3 DNA: TGTGCCAGCAGGTCGACAGGGTTTACTGAAGCTTTCTTT. It translates to CASRSTGFTEAFF.

The chain is built from TRBV6-5 and TRBJ2-7; TRBD2 matches at 12 bases. This CDR3 is built from 15 residues. J was trimmed by 2 bases and V by 2 bases; bases with no gene match: 1. The germline V gene encodes CDR1 MNHEY and CDR2 SVGAGI. The CDR3, as DNA: TGTGCCAGCAGTTACACTAGCGGGAGGCCCTACGAGCAGTACTTC. It translates to CASSYTSGRPYEQYF.

This clone occurred a few times. This chain uses TRBV19 with TRBJ1-5; no reliable D call. Germline V gene data show CDR1 as LNHDA and CDR2 as SQIVND (reference sequence). The ends were cut back, 5 bases at V and 3 bases at J, with 14 bases in the middle. The CDR3 covers 15 residues. The CDR3 DNA sequence: TGTGCCAGTAGTGTGGACGGAGGCCCCAATCAGCCCCAGCATTTT. This gives the protein CASSVDGGPNQPQHF.

V gene TRBV5-1 combines with J gene TRBJ2-7; 10 positions match TRBD2. The CDR3 consists of 17 residues. Germline CDR1 SGHRS, CDR2 YFSETQ. The V gene end was trimmed by 3 bases and the J gene end by 0 bases; junction bases not matched to a gene: 9. In DNA, the CDR3 is TGCGCCAGCAGCTGGGTAAGGAGCGGGAGGGGCTCCTACGAGCAGTACTTC. It specifies CASSWVRSGRGSYEQYF.

This clone occurred a few times. The junction and the germline gene differ at one end; a read error may be behind it. The V and J genes are TRBV29-1 and TRBJ2-7, with a weak D call TRBD2 (5 bases). CDR1 and CDR2 from the germline V gene are SQVTM and ANQGSEA. The CDR3 is made up of 12 amino acids. The CDR3 coding sequence is TGCAGCGTAGAAGGGAGTAAGTCCGAGCAGTACTTC. Encoded protein: CSVEGSKSEQYF.

The chain joins TRBV9 to TRBJ1-2; D uncertain. V was shortened by 1 base and J by 4 bases, with 14 bases between the two germline ends. CDR1 SGDLS and CDR2 YYNGEE come from the germline V gene. The CDR3 loop spans 15 amino acids. CDR3 DNA: TGTGCCAGCAGCGTATCCCAACAAGGCGGCTATGGCTACACCTTC. The encoded protein is CASSVSQQGGYGYTF.

The gene calls are TRBV29-1 and TRBJ2-3; unclear D gene. This CDR3 is 11 amino acids long. Germline CDR1 reads SQVTM; CDR2 reads ANQGSEA. The CDR3 loop is CAVEAADTQYF. The DNA of the CDR3 is TGCGCGGTTGAGGCAGCAGATACGCAGTATTTT.

The chain joins TRBV21-1 to TRBJ2-1; no DNA check was done on the table's D call, TRBD2. TRBV21-1 is a pseudogene locus. CDR3 length equals 18 residues. The CDR3 loop is CASTGASGRDFEDNEQFF. The CDR3 DNA reads as TGTGCCAGCACAGGGGCTAGCGGGAGGGATTTCGAGGACAATGAGCAGTTCTTC.

This clone was seen a handful of times. This sequence joins TRBV4-2 and TRBJ2-7; weak D call: TRBD1 (6 bases). The CDR3 runs to 14 residues. Germline V lookup: CDR1 LGHNA, CDR2 YNFKEQ. The V end lost 1 base, the J end lost 3 bases, and 10 bases lay between the germline ends. CDR3 in DNA: TGTGCCAGCAGCCAAGGGCAGGGGCTCTACGAGCAGTACTTC. Its translation: CASSQGQGLYEQYF.

The V gene is TRBV7-3, the J gene TRBJ2-3; tentative D call: TRBD2 (6 bases). The CDR3 runs 14 residues. V gave up 2 bases and J gave up 1 base, with 7 bases separating them. The V gene's germline CDR1 is SGHTA and CDR2 FQGTGA. CDR3 in DNA: TGTGCCAGCAGCTTATCGGGGGGCACAGATACGCAGTATTTT. Translating gives CASSLSGGTDTQYF.

The chain is built from TRBV2 and TRBJ2-3; 7 bases align to TRBD1. CDR3 length equals 16 residues. The J segment lost 1 base and the V segment lost 7 bases, leaving 11 bases of the junction unmatched. Germline loops: CDR1 SNHLY, CDR2 FYNNEI. In nucleotides, the CDR3 is TGTGCCAGCACCAGGGGGTCTAGCCTCGGCACAGATACGCAGTATTTT. Translating gives CASTRGSSLGTDTQYF. Using reference TRBV2 and TRBJ2-3 for the parts outside the CDR3, the full variable domain is EPEVTQTPSHQVTQMGQEVILRCVPISNHLYFYWYRQILGQKVEFLVSFYNNEISEKSEIFDDQFSVERPDGSNFTLKIRSTKLEDSAMYFCASTRGSSLGTDTQYFGPGTRLTVL.

This CDR3 reads CASSRIRASLAVSTDTQYF. Here the CDR3 DNA reads TGTGCCAGCAGTCGGATCAGGGCTAGCCTAGCGGTGAGCACAGATACGCAGTATTTT. This chain joins TRBV2 and TRBJ2-3; 7 nucleotides align to TRBD2. Germline CDR1 is SNHLY and CDR2 is FYNNEI. The CDR3 has 19 residues. The trim removed 5 bases at V and 0 bases at J, leaving 17 bases unmatched.

Written as DNA, the CDR3 is TGTGCCAGCAGGCCGGGACTTTACAATGAGCAGTTCTTC. It translates to CASRPGLYNEQFF. This chain joins TRBV6-5 and TRBJ2-1, with D perhaps matching TRBD2 (6 bases). V lost 6 bases to trimming and J lost 4 bases, with 10 bases between them. The CDR3 extends over 13 amino acids. CDR1 is MNHEY and CDR2 is SVGAGI in the germline V gene.